These 25 T cell receptor beta chains were all obtained from the same sample, sequenced in a study of Ad26.COV2.S vaccination and SARS-CoV-2 variants. The treatment was: approximately 18 received Ad26.COV2.S at low or high dose, single or two shots; five or six received placebo; per-sample allocation not given. Sampling was performed 63 days after the first vaccine or placebo injection. Data came from immunoSEQ multiplex PCR; TCRdb stores just in-frame clones and leaves some out. The sample includes around 400,000 clones, about nine tenths of them seen just once. Sequenced material: peripheral blood, taken in a trial of Ad26.COV2.S vaccine versus placebo. The receptors come from a person aged 18-65 years who received the Ad26.COV2.S COVID-19 vaccine or a placebo.

The genes are TRBV5-1 and TRBJ2-2; 10 bases match TRBD2. The ends lost 4 bases at V and 1 base at J; junction bases unmatched: 4. This CDR3 contains 16 residues. Per germline, CDR1 SGHRS and CDR2 YFSETQ. The CDR3 loop is CASSPGLAENTGELFF. The CDR3 nucleotides read TGCGCCAGCAGCCCCGGACTAGCGGAGAACACCGGGGAGCTGTTTTTT.

The V gene is TRBV6-6, the J gene TRBJ2-7; D call uncertain. This CDR3 is built from 13 residues. CDR1 and CDR2 (germline): MNHNY, SVGAGI (reference sequence). Trimming removed 6 bases at V and 2 bases at J, with 11 bases between. The CDR3, as DNA: TGTGCCAGCAGCCCAGGATTTACCTACGAGCAGTACTTC. It translates to CASSPGFTYEQYF.

The chain has TRBV28 and TRBJ2-7, with 10 bases lining up with TRBD1. The CDR3 is made up of 14 amino acids. V was clipped by 6 bases and J by 4 bases; unmatched bases: 6. Looked up from germline, CDR1 is MDHEN and CDR2 is SYDVKM. The CDR3 DNA reads as TGTGCCAGCAGATCCCCGGGACAGGGGTACGAGCAGTACTTC. Amino acid sequence: CASRSPGQGYEQYF.

The chain couples TRBV25-1 to TRBJ1-2; D is perhaps TRBD1 (5 bases). The V end was cut by 3 bases, the J end by 2 bases, with 13 bases between. Germline V gene data show CDR1 as MGHDK and CDR2 as SYGVNS. The length of the CDR3 is 15 residues. The DNA for the CDR3 is TGTGCCAGCAGTGACACGGGACGGGGAAACTATGGCTACACCTTC. Amino acid sequence: CASSDTGRGNYGYTF.

The CDR3 DNA is TGTGCCATCCCGGCCAGGGAGCCTTTGTTCGTCTATGGCTACACCTTC. Translating gives CAIPAREPLFVYGYTF. The chain links TRBV10-3 to TRBJ1-2; TRBD1 might be the D (5 bases). The ends were cut back, 8 bases at V and 4 bases at J, with 23 bases in the middle. The CDR3 has 16 amino acids. The V gene's germline CDR1 is ENHRY and CDR2 SYGVKD.

The gene calls are TRBV11-2 and TRBJ1-1; no definite D call. Germline CDR1 SGHAT, CDR2 FQNNGV. V lost 1 base and J 0 bases, leaving 9 bases between the germline ends. CDR3 size: 15 residues. Here the CDR3 DNA reads TGTGCCAGCAGCTTAGGAATGGGAGTGAACACTGAAGCTTTCTTT. Amino acids: CASSLGMGVNTEAFF.

This rearrangement joins TRBV5-8 to TRBJ2-2; tentatively, D is TRBD2 (7 bases). This CDR3 is built from 16 residues. The germline CDR1 and CDR2 sequences are SGHTS and YDEGEE. The V and J ends lost 3 bases and 7 bases respectively, with 19 bases between them. DNA for the CDR3: TGTGCCAGCAGCTCGGCGGGACATGGGGGGGACGGGGAGCTGTTTTTT. Residues: CASSSAGHGGDGELFF.

This sequence joins TRBV30 and TRBJ1-5; no definite D call. Germline V gene lookup returns CDR1 GTSNPN and CDR2 SVGIG (reference sequence). The CDR3 is 13 residues long. Trimming stripped 2 bases from V and 4 bases from J, with 9 bases between. The CDR3 nucleotides read TGTGCCTGGAGTTTGCCGGGGAATCAGCCCCAGCATTTT. It codes for CAWSLPGNQPQHF.

This sequence joins TRBV5-1 and TRBJ2-6; D remains unclear. The V and J ends lost 0 bases and 0 bases respectively, with 7 bases between them. The CDR3 sequence is 16 residues long. Germline CDR1 is SGHRS and CDR2 is YFSETQ. The CDR3, as DNA: TGCGCCAGCAGCTTGGCGCTCCTCTCTGGGGCCAACGTCCTGACTTTC. This encodes CASSLALLSGANVLTF.

V and J are TRBV7-9 and TRBJ1-2; no clear D gene. The CDR3 length is 12 residues. Trimming shortened V by 5 bases and J by 4 bases, and 8 bases separated the two germline ends. The V gene's germline CDR1 is SEHNR and CDR2 FQNEAQ (reference sequence). The CDR3 region has the DNA TGTGCCAGCAGCACCGGTGGCTATGGCTACACCTTC. Amino acids: CASSTGGYGYTF.

The chain recombines TRBV2 with TRBJ2-1; D remains unclear. V dropped 0 bases and J dropped 8 bases, with 8 bases sitting between them. CDR1 and CDR2 (germline): SNHLY, FYNNEI. The length of the CDR3 is 13 residues. The CDR3 spells CASSEALQDEQFF. The CDR3 bases are TGTGCCAGCAGTGAAGCGCTTCAGGATGAGCAGTTCTTC.

The CDR3 sequence is CASSSWDRGNNQPQHF. CDR3 DNA: TGTGCCAGCAGTTCCTGGGACAGGGGGAACAATCAGCCCCAGCATTTT. The chain links TRBV28 to TRBJ1-5; 11 bases fit TRBD1. CDR1 MDHEN and CDR2 SYDVKM come from the germline V gene. The CDR3 runs 16 residues. After removal of 4 bases from V and 3 bases from J, the junction contained 5 bases not matched to a gene.

This chain links TRBV6-6 with TRBJ1-1; D unclear. The germline gives CDR1 MNHNY, CDR2 SVGAGI (reference sequence). Trimming removed 0 bases from V and 1 base from J, with 6 bases in between. This CDR3 contains 14 residues. CDR3 coding DNA: TGTGCCAGCAGTTACTCATACAGGAACACTGAAGCTTTCTTT. This codes for CASSYSYRNTEAFF.

In DNA form, the CDR3 reads TGTGCAAGTCGCTTAAGACCCCCTGCAGGAGGGACCAATGAGCAGTTCTTC. Protein sequence: CASRLRPPAGGTNEQFF. J is TRBJ2-1 and V is TRBV12-2; the D call of TRBD2 is as the table states it, not checked on the DNA. TRBV12-2 is recorded as a pseudogene. The CDR3 totals 17 residues.

V is TRBV24-1 and J is TRBJ2-7, with D perhaps matching TRBD2 (6 bases). With 5 bases removed from V and 7 bases from J, the gap between germline ends came to 8 bases. Germline V gives CDR1 KGHDR, CDR2 SFDVKD. The CDR3 has 11 amino acids. CDR3 region: CATSGGVEQYF. CDR3 DNA sequence: TGTGCCACCAGTGGGGGGGTTGAGCAGTACTTC.

The chain uses TRBV5-6 and TRBJ2-2; D is ambiguous. This CDR3 spans 16 amino acids. The V end lost 3 bases, the J end lost 5 bases, and 17 bases lay between the germline ends. Germline values: CDR1 SGHDT, CDR2 YYEEEE. The CDR3 DNA reads as TGTGCCAGCAGCTCTTTTAGGGATTGGTTTACCGGGGAGCTGTTTTTT. It codes for CASSSFRDWFTGELFF.

The V gene is TRBV10-1, the J gene TRBJ2-1, with D tentatively TRBD2 (7 bases). V lost 2 bases and J lost 3, with 14 bases in between. Germline loops: CDR1 WNHNN, CDR2 SYGVQD (reference sequence). CDR3 length equals 16 residues. DNA of the CDR3: TGCGCCAGCAGTGAGGGGGGCGGGAGCCTCTACAATGAGCAGTTCTTC. Translation gives CASSEGGGSLYNEQFF.

The chain links TRBV28 to TRBJ1-2; 9 bases match TRBD1. Germline V gene sequence: CDR1 MDHEN, CDR2 SYDVKM. The junction had 12 bases not matched to a gene; V was cut back by 6 bases and J by 4 bases. This CDR3 has 16 amino acids. CDR3 nucleotide sequence: TGTGCCAGCAGGCCCTCGGGACAGGGATCGGGCTATGGCTACACCTTC. This gives the protein CASRPSGQGSGYGYTF.

The J gene is TRBJ2-1, the V gene TRBV6-5, with 11 bases identical to TRBD2. Germline trimming cut 2 bases from V and 14 bases from J; bases unmatched to any gene: 8. Per the germline V gene, CDR1 is MNHEY and CDR2 is SVGAGI. The CDR3 runs 14 residues. The CDR3 DNA reads TGTGCCAGCAGTTACGAAATTAGCGGGAGGGAGGAGTTCTTC. It encodes CASSYEISGREEFF.

In DNA, the CDR3 is TGCGCCAGCCAACGGGGTGGGTTGAGCTCACCCCTCCACTTT. Encoded protein: CASQRGGLSSPLHF. This chain links TRBV5-1 with TRBJ1-6; D gene ambiguous. Between the trimmed V and J ends, which lost 7 bases and 10 bases, there was a span of 18 bases. Germline CDR1 reads SGHRS; CDR2 reads YFSETQ. This CDR3 is built from 14 residues.

The chain's CDR3 is CASRSDVPYEQYF. CDR3 DNA sequence: TGTGCCAGCAGATCGGACGTACCCTACGAGCAGTACTTC. The rearrangement links TRBV6-5 to TRBJ2-7, with no clear D. Germline V CDR1 and CDR2: MNHEY, SVGAGI. The CDR3 consists of 13 residues. V lost 6 bases, J lost 2 bases, and 11 bases lay in between.

V and J are TRBV7-9 and TRBJ1-1, with D possibly being TRBD1 (5 bases). CDR1 is SEHNR, CDR2 FQNEAQ, per germline (reference sequence). The CDR3 is 14 residues long. V lost 1 base and J 2 bases, leaving 8 bases between the germline ends. Here the CDR3 reads CASSLVGHNTEAFF. CDR3 in DNA: TGTGCCAGCAGCTTAGTAGGACACAACACTGAAGCTTTCTTT. Using reference TRBV7-9 and TRBJ1-1 for the parts outside the CDR3, the full variable domain is DTGVSQNPRHKITKRGQNVTFRCDPISEHNRLYWYRQTLGQGPEFLTYFQNEAQLEKSRLLSDRFSAERPKGSFSTLEIQRTEQGDSAMYLCASSLVGHNTEAFFGQGTRLTVV.

This clone occurred a few times. The V and J genes are TRBV11-2 and TRBJ2-3, with unresolved D. Germline V gives CDR1 SGHAT, CDR2 FQNNGV. The CDR3 sequence is 12 residues long. The V and J ends lost 5 bases and 6 bases respectively, with 9 bases between them. The DNA for the CDR3 is TGTGCCAGCAGCCCCATGTCTGATACGCAGTATTTT. As protein: CASSPMSDTQYF.

The rearrangement links TRBV7-8 to TRBJ2-7; maybe TRBD2 (5 bases). Germline V gives CDR1 SGHVS, CDR2 FQNEAQ. The CDR3 extends over 15 amino acids. Trimming shortened V by 2 bases and J by 4 bases, and 15 bases separated the two germline ends. The CDR3 loop reads CASSLSGRAAYEQYF. The CDR3 nucleotides are TGTGCCAGCAGCTTATCTGGGCGGGCTGCTTACGAGCAGTACTTC. The whole variable domain, remainder taken from reference TRBV7-8 and TRBJ2-7, is GAGVSQSPRYKVAKRGQDVALRCDPISGHVSLFWYQQALGQGPEFLTYFQNEAQLDKSGLPSDRFFAERPEGSVSTLKIQRTQQEDSAVYLCASSLSGRAAYEQYFGPGTRLTVT.

This clone was recorded only once. The chain employs TRBV12-3 or TRBV12-4 and TRBJ1-6; D ambiguous. V lost 9 bases and J 7 bases, leaving 13 bases between the germline ends. The CDR3 is made up of 13 amino acids. CDR3 coding DNA: TGTGCCAGTGCGGAAGGCCAGAATTCACCCCTCCACTTT. Its translation: CASAEGQNSPLHF.